The 29 T cell receptor beta chains listed next were all sequenced from one sample in a study of T cell responses to AZD1222 COVID-19 vaccine. This table comes from immunoSEQ multiplex PCR, and its TCRdb copy is limited to in-frame clones, with some not included. The data show about 94,000 clones, roughly 84% seen once. This material consisted of peripheral blood, taken on day 0 of AZD1222 vaccination. The receptors shown here come from an adult in good health.

The rearrangement joins TRBV7-8 to TRBJ1-5; D perhaps matches TRBD1 (5 bases). The V end was cut by 2 bases, the J end by 3 bases, with 8 bases between. CDR1 and CDR2 (germline): SGHVS, FQNEAQ. CDR3 length: 14 residues. CDR3: CASSLRQTNQPQHF. CDR3 in DNA: TGTGCCAGCAGCTTAAGACAGACCAATCAGCCCCAGCATTTT.

The genes are TRBV5-4 and TRBJ1-2, with 8 bases aligning to TRBD1. Trimming took 2 bases from V and 4 from J; bases not matched to a gene: 4. Germline V gene sequence: CDR1 SGHNT, CDR2 YYREEE (reference sequence). The CDR3 extends over 14 amino acids. As DNA, the CDR3 is TGTGCCAGCAGCTTCAGGGGGCAGGTCTATGGCTACACCTTC. Translated, it gives CASSFRGQVYGYTF.

The genes are TRBV5-1 and TRBJ2-7, with D maybe TRBD2 (6 bases). The CDR3 covers 14 residues. The V and J ends lost 4 bases and 1 base respectively, with 12 bases between them. Per germline, CDR1 SGHRS and CDR2 YFSETQ. The DNA of the CDR3 is TGCGCCAGCAGCGGGGAGGTCAGTTCCTACGAGCAGTACTTC. Its translation: CASSGEVSSYEQYF.

The rearrangement joins TRBV5-6 to TRBJ1-2; TRBD1 aligns across 12 bases. Germline CDR1 is SGHDT and CDR2 is YYEEEE. The V segment lost 5 bases and the J segment 4 bases; nucleotides outside the gene matches: 6. The CDR3 runs to 15 residues. The CDR3 bases are TGTGCCAGCAGGTCCGGGACAGGGGGCTCCTATGGCTACACCTTC. It is translated as CASRSGTGGSYGYTF. Full variable domain (rest looked up from reference TRBV5-6 and TRBJ1-2): DAGVTQSPTHLIKTRGQQVTLRCSPKSGHDTVSWYQQALGQGPQFIFQYYEEEERQRGNFPDRFSGHQFPNYSSELNVNALLLGDSALYLCASRSGTGGSYGYTFGSGTRLTVV.

V is TRBV5-5 and J is TRBJ1-2; D is possibly TRBD1 (5 bases). The CDR3 is made up of 13 amino acids. Trimming left V 3 bases short and J 5 bases short, with 11 bases between. Per the germline V gene, CDR1 is SGHKS and CDR2 is YYEKEE (reference sequence). CDR3 residues: CASSSTSGYGYTF. CDR3 sequence (DNA): TGTGCCAGCAGCTCTACCTCAGGGTATGGCTACACCTTC.

This sequence joins TRBV7-3 and TRBJ2-1; no reliable D call. Trimming stripped 0 bases from V and 2 bases from J, with 11 bases between. Germline CDR1 and CDR2: SGHTA and FQGTGA. The CDR3 runs to 16 residues. The CDR3 spells CASSLTVGRAYNEQFF. CDR3 DNA: TGTGCCAGCAGCTTAACGGTGGGTAGGGCCTACAATGAGCAGTTCTTC.

V and J are TRBV27 and TRBJ2-4, with 7 bases fitting TRBD1. Germline V gene data show CDR1 as MNHEY and CDR2 as SMNVEV (reference sequence). V lost 6 bases to trimming and J lost 3 bases; unmatched junction nucleotides: 8. The CDR3 totals 15 residues. CDR3 nucleotide sequence: TGTGCCAGCAGGGAATCAGGGGGTCACAAAAACATTCAGTACTTC. Translating gives CASRESGGHKNIQYF.

This sequence joins TRBV7-9 and TRBJ1-1; a weak D match, TRBD1 (5 bases). Germline CDR1 is SEHNR and CDR2 is FQNEAQ (reference sequence). Trimming took off 5 bases at V and 0 bases at J, with 7 bases between the two ends. The CDR3 runs to 13 residues. CDR3 coding DNA: TGTGCCAGCAGCCGGGGGATGAACACTGAAGCTTTCTTT. It specifies CASSRGMNTEAFF. Combining the CDR3 with reference TRBV7-9 and TRBJ1-1 gives the whole variable domain DTGVSQNPRHKITKRGQNVTFRCDPISEHNRLYWYRQTLGQGPEFLTYFQNEAQLEKSRLLSDRFSAERPKGSFSTLEIQRTEQGDSAMYLCASSRGMNTEAFFGQGTRLTVV.

This rearrangement joins TRBV5-5 to TRBJ2-1, with TRBD2 matching over 8 bases. Germline V gene sequence: CDR1 SGHKS, CDR2 YYEKEE (reference sequence). This CDR3 comprises 14 residues. V lost 0 bases and J lost 14; bases outside the gene matches: 10. CDR3 bases: TGTGCCAGCAGCTTGGAACTAGCGGCCGGAATTAAGTTCTTC. Its protein product is CASSLELAAGIKFF.

The genes are TRBV5-1 and TRBJ2-5; the D is unclear. This CDR3 comprises 14 residues. Germline V CDR1 and CDR2: SGHRS, YFSETQ. Trimming took off 5 bases at V and 1 base at J, with 12 bases between the two ends. The CDR3 here is CASSPGKGQETQYF. The CDR3 DNA sequence: TGCGCCAGCAGTCCCGGAAAAGGCCAAGAGACCCAGTACTTC.

This chain links TRBV3-1 (or the pseudogene TRBV3-2) with TRBJ2-7, with no clear D. Germline loops: CDR1 LGHDT, CDR2 YNNKEL (reference sequence). V was cut by 4 bases and J by 2 bases, with 6 bases left in between. This CDR3 comprises 12 residues. The CDR3 sequence: CASSPRTYEQYF. In nucleotides, the CDR3 is TGTGCCAGCAGCCCTAGAACCTACGAGCAGTACTTC.

The chain combines TRBV14 with TRBJ1-2, with 8 bases fitting TRBD1. This CDR3 comprises 15 residues. The J segment lost 4 bases and the V segment lost 3 bases, leaving 7 bases of the junction unmatched. Germline lookup yields CDR1 SGHDN and CDR2 FVKESK. The CDR3 spells CASSQAGTGLYGYTF. In DNA, the CDR3 is TGTGCCAGCAGCCAGGCCGGGACAGGTCTCTATGGCTACACCTTC. Together with reference TRBV14 and TRBJ1-2, the CDR3 gives the full variable domain: EAGVTQFPSHSVIEKGQTVTLRCDPISGHDNLYWYRRVMGKEIKFLLHFVKESKQDESGMPNNRFLAERTGGTYSTLKVQPAELEDSGVYFCASSQAGTGLYGYTFGSGTRLTVV.

The chain is built from TRBV9 and TRBJ2-3; 7 bases are a match to TRBD1. The CDR3 consists of 14 residues. The V gene's germline CDR1 is SGDLS and CDR2 YYNGEE. V lost 3 bases to trimming and J lost 7 bases; unmatched junction nucleotides: 8. CDR3 in DNA: TGTGCCAGCAGCGCGGACAGGCTCATGAATACGCAGTATTTT. It is translated as CASSADRLMNTQYF. The whole variable domain, filled in from reference TRBV9 and TRBJ2-3, reads DSGVTQTPKHLITATGQRVTLRCSPRSGDLSVYWYQQSLDQGLQFLIQYYNGEERAKGNILERFSAQQFPDLHSELNLSSLELGDSALYFCASSADRLMNTQYFGPGTRLTVL.

This chain links TRBV19 with TRBJ2-7, with D possibly matching TRBD1 (5 bases). The CDR3 sequence is 13 residues long. Trimming left V 3 bases short and J 3 bases short, with 9 bases between. Germline V gene lookup returns CDR1 LNHDA and CDR2 SQIVND (reference sequence). This CDR3 is CASSIQGDYEQYF. CDR3 in DNA: TGTGCCAGTAGTATCCAGGGTGACTACGAGCAGTACTTC.

The CDR3 loop reads CASSSPGRTNYGYTF. The CDR3 DNA follows: TGTGCCAGCAGCTCTCCGGGGAGAACTAACTATGGCTACACCTTC. The gene calls are TRBV7-2 and TRBJ1-2; D gene uncertain. The V end lost 4 bases, the J end lost 0 bases, and 12 bases lay between the germline ends. Germline-derived CDR1 and CDR2 are SGHTA and FQGNSA. The CDR3 contains 15 residues. The variable domain in full, completed from reference TRBV7-2 and TRBJ1-2, reads GAGVSQSPSNKVTEKGKDVELRCDPISGHTALYWYRQSLGQGLEFLIYFQGNSAPDKSGLPSDRFSAERTGGSVSTLTIQRTQQEDSAVYLCASSSPGRTNYGYTFGSGTRLTVV.

The chain couples TRBV10-3 to TRBJ2-3; D call uncertain. Per germline, CDR1 ENHRY and CDR2 SYGVKD. CDR3 size: 13 residues. Trimming shortened V by 4 bases and J by 2 bases, and 7 bases separated the two germline ends. CDR3 in DNA: TGTGCCATCAGTGGACCTTCCACAGATACGCAGTATTTT. It translates to CAISGPSTDTQYF.

The chain carries TRBV27 and TRBJ1-3; D is unclear. Germline CDR1 reads MNHEY; CDR2 reads SMNVEV (reference sequence). V lost 6 bases and J lost 0, with 12 bases in between. The CDR3 is 15 residues long. The CDR3 DNA reads as TGTGCCAGCAGCCCAAATAGCCACTCTGGAAACACCATATATTTT. It yields the protein CASSPNSHSGNTIYF.

The rearrangement uses TRBV18 and TRBJ2-2, with D tentatively TRBD1 (6 bases). In germline, CDR1 is KGHSH, CDR2 LQKENI. CDR3 size: 15 residues. V was shortened by 2 bases and J by 2 bases, with 9 bases between the two germline ends. The CDR3 DNA follows: TGTGCCAGCTCACCAAGGGACACCAACACCGGGGAGCTGTTTTTT. Its translation is CASSPRDTNTGELFF.

V and J are TRBV5-1 and TRBJ1-1; a weak D match, TRBD1 (6 bases). V lost 0 bases, J lost 4 bases, and 10 bases lay in between. The CDR3 has 14 amino acids. Germline CDR1 reads SGHRS; CDR2 reads YFSETQ. CDR3 DNA: TGCGCCAGCAGCTTGGCAGGGGAGAGCACTGAAGCTTTCTTT. Translated: CASSLAGESTEAFF.

The chain uses TRBV15 and TRBJ1-4; D call uncertain. The CDR3 is made up of 14 amino acids. Trimming took off 0 bases at V and 4 bases at J, with 6 bases between the two ends. The V gene's germline CDR1 is LNHNV and CDR2 YYDKDF (reference sequence). CDR3 amino acids: CATSRDMYNEKLFF. The CDR3 DNA reads as TGTGCCACCAGCAGAGATATGTATAATGAAAAACTGTTTTTT.

About this clone: Different DNA sequences within this sample yield the same CDR3. V usage is TRBV2 and J usage is TRBJ1-5; TRBD1 matches 11 bases. Germline V gives CDR1 SNHLY, CDR2 FYNNEI. The J segment lost 6 bases and the V segment lost 6 bases, leaving 1 base of the junction unmatched. This CDR3 has 13 amino acids. The chain's CDR3 is CASRGQGGQPQHF. In DNA, the CDR3 is TGTGCCAGCAGGGGACAGGGGGGTCAGCCCCAGCATTTT.

The chain recombines TRBV5-8 with TRBJ2-5; 9 nucleotides align to TRBD2. V shed 4 bases, J shed 2 bases, and the junction held 12 bases outside the gene matches. This CDR3 is 17 amino acids long. Germline V gene sequence: CDR1 SGHTS, CDR2 YDEGEE. The CDR3 DNA reads as TGTGCCAGCAGCCTTGGGGGAGGTAGCGGGGGACAAGAGACCCAGTACTTC. As protein: CASSLGGGSGGQETQYF.

The chain combines TRBV19 with TRBJ2-6; D may match TRBD1 or TRBD2 (5 bases each). Germline CDR1 and CDR2: LNHDA and SQIVND (reference sequence). The V gene lost 4 bases and the J gene lost 1 base, with 17 bases spanning the gap. CDR3 length equals 18 residues. The CDR3 sequence: CASSRGPPGLSGANVLTF. In DNA form, the CDR3 reads TGTGCCAGTAGTAGGGGACCCCCCGGGTTATCTGGGGCCAACGTCCTGACTTTC.

The chain joins TRBV7-2 to TRBJ1-2, with D unresolved. Germline CDR1 reads SGHTA; CDR2 reads FQGNSA. This CDR3 spans 14 amino acids. Trimming took off 5 bases at V and 1 base at J, with 11 bases between the two ends. The CDR3 DNA sequence: TGTGCCAGCAGCCCACCGACAATTAACTATGGCTACACCTTC. It specifies CASSPPTINYGYTF. Full variable domain (remainder filled in from reference TRBV7-2 and TRBJ1-2): GAGVSQSPSNKVTEKGKDVELRCDPISGHTALYWYRQSLGQGLEFLIYFQGNSAPDKSGLPSDRFSAERTGGSVSTLTIQRTQQEDSAVYLCASSPPTINYGYTFGSGTRLTVV.

This clone was observed once. The chain carries TRBV7-9 and TRBJ1-4; the D gene is possibly TRBD1 (5 bases). V lost 2 bases and J 8 bases, leaving 15 bases between the germline ends. The germline CDR1 and CDR2 sequences are SEHNR and FQNEAQ (reference sequence). There are 15 residues in the CDR3. The CDR3 spells CASSLRRGYEEKLFF. In DNA, the CDR3 is TGTGCCAGCAGCTTAAGACGGGGCTACGAAGAAAAACTGTTTTTT.

The chain joins TRBV6-1 to TRBJ1-3, with D unclear. Trimming stripped 1 base from V and 9 bases from J, with 10 bases between. The length of the CDR3 is 13 residues. Germline assignment: CDR1 MNHNS and CDR2 SASEGT. The CDR3 DNA reads as TGTGCCAGCAGTGAAGGAGGTCGCCGCACCATATATTTT. Residues: CASSEGGRRTIYF.

The V gene is TRBV30, the J gene TRBJ1-2, with 8 bases fitting TRBD1. CDR3 length: 11 residues. Trimming took 4 bases from V and 8 from J; bases not matched to a gene: 3. CDR1 is GTSNPN and CDR2 is SVGIG in the germline V gene (reference sequence). The CDR3 DNA reads as TGTGCCTGGACAGGGGGCTGGGGCTACACCTTC. Translating it yields CAWTGGWGYTF.

The chain recombines TRBV19 with TRBJ2-4; 7 nucleotides match TRBD1. The ends lost 9 bases at V and 3 bases at J; junction bases unmatched: 8. The CDR3 extends over 14 amino acids. Germline V gene sequence: CDR1 LNHDA, CDR2 SQIVND (reference sequence). Here the CDR3 DNA reads TGTGCCAGCAGGGACAGAGGCATCAAAAACATTCAGTACTTC. Encoded protein: CASRDRGIKNIQYF. The full variable domain, rest sourced from reference TRBV19 and TRBJ2-4, is DGGITQSPKYLFRKEGQNVTLSCEQNLNHDAMYWYRQDPGQGLRLIYYSQIVNDFQKGDIAEGYSVSREKKESFPLTVTSAQKNPTAFYLCASRDRGIKNIQYFGAGTRLSVL.

The chain joins TRBV6-6 to TRBJ2-7, with 13 bases lining up with TRBD2. In germline, CDR1 is MNHNY, CDR2 SVGAGI (reference sequence). The CDR3 totals 17 residues. The ends lost 5 bases at V and 0 bases at J; junction bases unmatched: 7. The DNA for the CDR3 is TGTGCCAGCAGTCGCGGGACTAGCGGGGCGAGCTCCTACGAGCAGTACTTC. Protein product: CASSRGTSGASSYEQYF.